This T cell receptor (beta chain) stems from a study of blood T cell repertoires in COVID-19. The overall study: Samples came from the United States, Italy and Spain, spanning acute and convalescent COVID-19.

Per the study methods: Amplification from reference gene primers served as the basis for estimated nucleated cell counts. Method: immunoSEQ multiplex PCR; TCRdb's copy keeps in-frame clones and lacks some. Clone size and V and J calls were adopted from that table, with D and trimming inferred from the DNA. The repertoire has 150,000 or so clones, about four fifths of them found once; the top ten carry under 9.5%. The receptor was isolated from a man aged 45 to 65 who had recovered from COVID-19. The sequenced material came from PBMCs or T cells enriched from blood (not recorded which).

CDR3 loop: CASSPWRDVNYGYTF. The CDR3 DNA is TGTGCCAGCAGCCCTTGGAGGGACGTTAACTATGGCTACACCTTC. V is TRBV14 and J is TRBJ1-2; D is perhaps TRBD1 (5 bases). Per the germline V gene, CDR1 is SGHDN and CDR2 is FVKESK. The CDR3 covers 15 residues. Trimming removed 4 bases at V and 1 base at J, with 13 bases between.